Only one count was recorded for the clone carrying this T cell receptor beta chain. Germline loops: CDR1 LNHNV, CDR2 YYDKDF (reference sequence). This CDR3 has 17 residues. Trimming removed 0 bases at V and 3 bases at J, with 14 bases between. The sample originates from a study of OX40 agonist ivuxolimab in advanced cancers. Only in-frame clones appear in the TCRdb table, and some are missing; sequencing was by immunoSEQ multiplex PCR. This table has about 80,000 clones, roughly 92% appearing once. The chain links TRBV15 to TRBJ1-4; possible D gene TRBD1, 5 bases. The receptor's source is an adult with an advanced solid tumor such as melanoma, head and neck, liver or kidney cancer. Sequencing was performed on CD4+ or CD8+ T cells sorted from blood, taken in a trial of the OX40 agonist ivuxolimab. This CDR3 reads CATSRDRGEFANEKLFF. The CDR3 DNA reads as TGTGCCACCAGCAGAGATAGAGGGGAGTTCGCTAATGAAAAACTGTTTTTT.